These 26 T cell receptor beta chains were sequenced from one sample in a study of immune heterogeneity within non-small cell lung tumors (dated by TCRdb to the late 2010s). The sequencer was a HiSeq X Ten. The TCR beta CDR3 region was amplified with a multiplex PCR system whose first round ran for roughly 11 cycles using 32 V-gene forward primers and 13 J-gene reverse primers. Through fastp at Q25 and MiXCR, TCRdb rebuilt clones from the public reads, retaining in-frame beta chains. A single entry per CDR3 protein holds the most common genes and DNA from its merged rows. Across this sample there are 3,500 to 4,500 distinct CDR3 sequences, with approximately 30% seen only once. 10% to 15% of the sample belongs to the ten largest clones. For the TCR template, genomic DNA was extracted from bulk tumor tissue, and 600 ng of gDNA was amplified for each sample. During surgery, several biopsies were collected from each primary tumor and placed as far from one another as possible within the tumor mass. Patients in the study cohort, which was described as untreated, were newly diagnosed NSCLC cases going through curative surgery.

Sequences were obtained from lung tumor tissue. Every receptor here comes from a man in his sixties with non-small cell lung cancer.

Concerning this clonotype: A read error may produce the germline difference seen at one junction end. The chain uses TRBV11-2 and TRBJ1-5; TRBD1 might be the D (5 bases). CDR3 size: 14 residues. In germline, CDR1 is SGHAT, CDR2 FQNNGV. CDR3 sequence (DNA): TGTGTCAGCAGCCTTCAGGGAGGTGGACAGCCCCAGCATTTT. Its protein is CVSSLQGGGQPQHF.

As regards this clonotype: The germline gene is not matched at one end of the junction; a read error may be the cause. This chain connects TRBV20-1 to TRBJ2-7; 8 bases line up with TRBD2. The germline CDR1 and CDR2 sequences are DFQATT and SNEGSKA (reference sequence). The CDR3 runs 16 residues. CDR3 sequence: CSAGDSRAGAFSEQYF. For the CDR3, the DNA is TGCAGTGCTGGAGATTCACGAGCGGGAGCTTTCTCCGAGCAGTACTTC.

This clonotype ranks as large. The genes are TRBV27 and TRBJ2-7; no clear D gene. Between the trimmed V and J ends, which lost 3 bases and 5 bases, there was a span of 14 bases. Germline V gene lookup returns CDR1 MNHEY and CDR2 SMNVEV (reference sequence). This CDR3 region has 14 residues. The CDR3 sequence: CASSFGGVGDEQYF. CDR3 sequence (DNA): TGTGCCAGCAGTTTTGGTGGGGTCGGTGACGAGCAGTACTTC.

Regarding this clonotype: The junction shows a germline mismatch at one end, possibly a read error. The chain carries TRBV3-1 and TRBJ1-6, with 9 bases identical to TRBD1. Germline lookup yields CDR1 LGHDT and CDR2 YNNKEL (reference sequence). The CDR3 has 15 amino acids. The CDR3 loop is CASIQAGQGRTPLHF. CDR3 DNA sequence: TGTGCCAGCATCCAAGCGGGACAGGGAAGGACACCCCTCCACTTT.

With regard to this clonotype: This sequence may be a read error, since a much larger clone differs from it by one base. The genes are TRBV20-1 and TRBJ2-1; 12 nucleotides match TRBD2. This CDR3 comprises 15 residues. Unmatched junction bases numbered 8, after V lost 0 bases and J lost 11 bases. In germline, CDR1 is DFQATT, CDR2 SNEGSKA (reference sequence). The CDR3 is CSARDRLAGGNQQFF. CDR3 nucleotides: TGCAGTGCTAGAGATCGCCTAGCGGGAGGGAATCAGCAGTTCTTC.

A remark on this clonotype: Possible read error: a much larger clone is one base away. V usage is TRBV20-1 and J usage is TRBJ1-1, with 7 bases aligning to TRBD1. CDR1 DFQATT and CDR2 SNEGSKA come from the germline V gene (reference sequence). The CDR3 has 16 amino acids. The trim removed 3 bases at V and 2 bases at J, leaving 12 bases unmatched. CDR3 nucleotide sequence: TGCAGTGCTAGTAACGTCCAGGGACAGCTAAACACTGAAGCTTTCTTT. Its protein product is CSASNVQGQLNTEAFF.

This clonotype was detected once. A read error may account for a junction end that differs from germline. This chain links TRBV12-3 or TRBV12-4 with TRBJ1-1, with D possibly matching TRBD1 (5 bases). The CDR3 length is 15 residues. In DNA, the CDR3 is TGTTCCAGCAGTGTCCAGGGAGGTTTGAACACTGAAGCTTTCTTT. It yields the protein CSSSVQGGLNTEAFF.

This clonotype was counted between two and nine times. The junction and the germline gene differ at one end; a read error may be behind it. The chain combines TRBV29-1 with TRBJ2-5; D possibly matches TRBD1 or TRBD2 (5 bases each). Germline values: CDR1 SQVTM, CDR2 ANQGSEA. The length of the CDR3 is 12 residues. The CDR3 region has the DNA TGCAGCGTTGTAGGGACGGTAGAGACCCGGTACTTC. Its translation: CSVVGTVETRYF.

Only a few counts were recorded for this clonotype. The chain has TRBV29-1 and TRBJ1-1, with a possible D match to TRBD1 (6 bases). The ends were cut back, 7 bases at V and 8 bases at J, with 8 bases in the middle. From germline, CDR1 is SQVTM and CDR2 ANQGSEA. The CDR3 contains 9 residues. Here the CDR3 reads CSGGTEAFF. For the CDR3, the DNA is TGCAGCGGCGGGACAGAAGCTTTCTTT.

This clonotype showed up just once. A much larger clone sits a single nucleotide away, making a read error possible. CDR3 DNA sequence: TGTGCCAGCAGAAGGGGAACTAATGAAAAACTGTTTTTT. Protein: CASRRGTNEKLFF. The J gene is TRBJ1-4, the V gene TRBV6-2 or TRBV6-3; D possibly corresponds to TRBD1 (5 bases). CDR1 and CDR2 (germline): MNHEY, SVGEGT. CDR3 size: 13 residues. V lost 6 bases and J 1 base, leaving 6 bases between the germline ends.

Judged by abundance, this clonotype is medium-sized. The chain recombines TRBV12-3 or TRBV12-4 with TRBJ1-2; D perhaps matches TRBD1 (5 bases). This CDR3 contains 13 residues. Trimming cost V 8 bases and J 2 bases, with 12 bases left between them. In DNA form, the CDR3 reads TGTGCCAGCCGTCCAGACAGAAACTATGGCTACACCTTC. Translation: CASRPDRNYGYTF.

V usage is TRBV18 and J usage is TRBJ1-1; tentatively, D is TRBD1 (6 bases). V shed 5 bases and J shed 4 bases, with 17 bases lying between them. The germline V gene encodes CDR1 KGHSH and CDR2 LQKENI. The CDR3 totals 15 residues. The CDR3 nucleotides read TGTGCCAGCTCAGAGGTGGGGGCGGGAAGCACTGAAGCTTTCTTT. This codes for CASSEVGAGSTEAFF.

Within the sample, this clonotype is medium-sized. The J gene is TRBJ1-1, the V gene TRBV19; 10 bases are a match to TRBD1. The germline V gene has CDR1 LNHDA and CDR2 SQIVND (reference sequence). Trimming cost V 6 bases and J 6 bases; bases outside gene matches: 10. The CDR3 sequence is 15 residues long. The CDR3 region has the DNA TGTGCCAGTAGCGTCCCGGGACAGGGGAAGGCTGAAGCTTTCTTT. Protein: CASSVPGQGKAEAFF.

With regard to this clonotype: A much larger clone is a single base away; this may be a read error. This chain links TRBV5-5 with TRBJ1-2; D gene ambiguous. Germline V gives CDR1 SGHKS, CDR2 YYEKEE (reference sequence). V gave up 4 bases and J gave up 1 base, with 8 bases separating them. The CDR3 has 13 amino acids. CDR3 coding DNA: TGTGCCAGCAGCCCTGTAAATAACTATGGCTACACCTTC. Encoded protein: CASSPVNNYGYTF.

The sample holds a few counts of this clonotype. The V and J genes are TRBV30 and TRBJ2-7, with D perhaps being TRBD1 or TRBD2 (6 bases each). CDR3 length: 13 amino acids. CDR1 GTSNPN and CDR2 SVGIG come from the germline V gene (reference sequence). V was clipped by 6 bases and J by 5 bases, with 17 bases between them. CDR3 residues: CACFRGGWDEQYF. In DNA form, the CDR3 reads TGTGCCTGTTTCCGAGGGGGGTGGGACGAGCAGTACTTC.

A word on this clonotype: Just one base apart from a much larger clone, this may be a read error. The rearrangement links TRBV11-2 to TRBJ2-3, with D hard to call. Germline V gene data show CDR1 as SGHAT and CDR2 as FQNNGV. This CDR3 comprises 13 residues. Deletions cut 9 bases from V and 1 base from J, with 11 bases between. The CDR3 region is CARSPQGTDTQYF. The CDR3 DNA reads TGTGCCAGGAGCCCCCAGGGCACAGATACGCAGTATTTT.

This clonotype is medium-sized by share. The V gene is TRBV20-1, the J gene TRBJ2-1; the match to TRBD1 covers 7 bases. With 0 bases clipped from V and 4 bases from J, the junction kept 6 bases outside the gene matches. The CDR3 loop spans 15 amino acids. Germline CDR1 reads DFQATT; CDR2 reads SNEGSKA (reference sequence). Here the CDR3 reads CSARDLGQRYNEQFF. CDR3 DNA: TGCAGTGCTAGAGATTTGGGACAGAGGTACAATGAGCAGTTCTTC.

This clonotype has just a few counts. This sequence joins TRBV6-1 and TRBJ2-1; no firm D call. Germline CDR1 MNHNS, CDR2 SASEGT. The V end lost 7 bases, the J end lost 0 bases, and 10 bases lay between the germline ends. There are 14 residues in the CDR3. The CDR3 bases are TGTGCCAGCACTCTGGTGAGCTCCTACAATGAGCAGTTCTTC. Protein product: CASTLVSSYNEQFF.

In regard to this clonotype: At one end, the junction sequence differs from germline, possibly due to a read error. DNA of the CDR3: TGTGCCAGCACCTTAGGACGGTCTAGCTCCTACGAGCAGTACTTC. It is translated as CASTLGRSSSYEQYF. The genes are TRBV11-2 and TRBJ2-7; D ambiguous. The CDR3 sequence is 15 residues long. CDR1 SGHAT and CDR2 FQNNGV come from the germline V gene.

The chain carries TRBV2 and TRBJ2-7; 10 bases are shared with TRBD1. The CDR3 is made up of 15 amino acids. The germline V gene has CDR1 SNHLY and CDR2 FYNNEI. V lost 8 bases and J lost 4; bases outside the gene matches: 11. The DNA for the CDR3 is TGTGCCAGCGGTCGCCGCGACAGGGGGCTATACGAGCAGTACTTC. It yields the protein CASGRRDRGLYEQYF. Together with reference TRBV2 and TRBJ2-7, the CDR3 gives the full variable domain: EPEVTQTPSHQVTQMGQEVILRCVPISNHLYFYWYRQILGQKVEFLVSFYNNEISEKSEIFDDQFSVERPDGSNFTLKIRSTKLEDSAMYFCASGRRDRGLYEQYFGPGTRLTVT.

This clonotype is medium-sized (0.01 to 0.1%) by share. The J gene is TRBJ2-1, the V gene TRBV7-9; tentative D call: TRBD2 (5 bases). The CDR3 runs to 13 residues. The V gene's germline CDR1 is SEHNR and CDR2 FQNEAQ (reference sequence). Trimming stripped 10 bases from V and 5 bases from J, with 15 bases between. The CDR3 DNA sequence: TGTGCCATTCTAGCCGGAGGCAACAATGAGCAGTTCTTC. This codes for CAILAGGNNEQFF.

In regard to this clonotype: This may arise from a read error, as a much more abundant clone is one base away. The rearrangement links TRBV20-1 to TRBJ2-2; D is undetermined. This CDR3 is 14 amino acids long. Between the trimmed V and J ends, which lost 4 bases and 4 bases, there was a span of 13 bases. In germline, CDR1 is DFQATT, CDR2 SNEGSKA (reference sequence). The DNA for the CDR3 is TGCAGTGCTATGATAGGTCATCGCACCGGGGAGCTGTTTTTT. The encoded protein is CSAMIGHRTGELFF.

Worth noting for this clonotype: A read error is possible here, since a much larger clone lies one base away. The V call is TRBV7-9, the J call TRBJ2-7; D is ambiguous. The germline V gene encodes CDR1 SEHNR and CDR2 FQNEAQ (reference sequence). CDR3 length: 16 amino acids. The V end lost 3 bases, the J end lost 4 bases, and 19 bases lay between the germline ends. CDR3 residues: CASSFEVGSAMYEQYF. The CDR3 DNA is TGTGCCAGCAGCTTCGAGGTCGGGTCCGCAATGTACGAGCAGTACTTC.

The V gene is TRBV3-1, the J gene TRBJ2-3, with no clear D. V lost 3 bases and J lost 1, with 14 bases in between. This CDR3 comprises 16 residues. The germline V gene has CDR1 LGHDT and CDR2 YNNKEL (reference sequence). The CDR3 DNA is TGTGCCAGCAGCCAGATGAAGTTCTGGGGCACAGATACGCAGTATTTT. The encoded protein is CASSQMKFWGTDTQYF.

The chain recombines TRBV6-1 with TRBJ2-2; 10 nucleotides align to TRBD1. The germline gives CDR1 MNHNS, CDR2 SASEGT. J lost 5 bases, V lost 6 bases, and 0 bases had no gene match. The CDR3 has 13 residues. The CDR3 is CASRDRGTGELFF. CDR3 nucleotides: TGTGCCAGCAGGGACAGGGGGACCGGGGAGCTGTTTTTT.

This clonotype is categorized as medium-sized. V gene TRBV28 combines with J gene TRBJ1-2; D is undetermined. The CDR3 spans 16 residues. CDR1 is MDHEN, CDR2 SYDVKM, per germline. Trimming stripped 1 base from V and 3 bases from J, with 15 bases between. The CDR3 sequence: CASSLFSPGGDYGYTF. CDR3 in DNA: TGTGCCAGCAGTTTATTTTCCCCAGGCGGTGACTATGGCTACACCTTC.